The sequence of this TCR beta chain was determined in a study of T cells in Graves' hyperthyroidism and ophthalmopathy. Researchers barred patients who had uncontrolled infection, other autoimmune disease, pregnancy or lactation. The table lists this clonotype with many counts. The CDR3 regions of TCR beta were amplified from RNA transcripts. Initially, a first-round RT-PCR of the TCR CDR3 employed the HTBI primer set. TCRdb ran MiXCR on the multiplex PCR reads and lists one entry per CDR3 protein. The sample yields about 320,000 distinct CDR3 sequences, 16% seen once. The CDR3 totals 14 residues. In germline, CDR1 is SNHLY, CDR2 FYNNEI. The V segment lost 6 bases and the J segment 7 bases; nucleotides outside the gene matches: 5.

Material for sequencing was blood. The genes are TRBV2 and TRBJ1-6; 8 bases align to TRBD1. This TCR derives from a young man with Graves' hyperthyroidism. CDR3 DNA sequence: TGTGCCAGCAGATTAAGACAGGGGAATTCACCCCTCCACTTT. It yields the protein CASRLRQGNSPLHF.